This is a list of T cell receptor beta chains from one sample in a study of technical replicates of blood from four donors. The table came from immunoSEQ multiplex PCR; TCRdb's copy has only in-frame clones and leaves some out. The data show about 75,000 clones, with around 97% seen just once and around 0.2% held by the top ten. Material for sequencing was T cells isolated from PBMCs. These receptors were collected from a human donor in good health. CDR3s include the opening cysteine and the closing phenylalanine or tryptophan. The D gene is left open where the match is weak. Clone size is given for some rows only: seen once, a few or many times, or a class if the clone is expanded.

j_gene: TRBJ1-5
d_gene: -
abundance: -
v_gene: TRBV2
CDR3nt: TGTGCCAGCAGTGACAGGACAGACAATCAGCCCCAGCATTTT
CDR3aa: CASSDRTDNQPQHF

j_gene: TRBJ2-7
d_gene: -
abundance: -
v_gene: TRBV2
CDR3nt: TGTGCCAGCAGTGGGACTTTTCAGATTGAGAAGCAGTACTTC
CDR3aa: CASSGTFQIEKQYF

j_gene: TRBJ1-1
d_gene: -
abundance: -
v_gene: TRBV11-2
CDR3nt: TGTGCCAGCAGCTACCCTATTAACAGAGAAGCTTTCTTT
CDR3aa: CASSYPINREAFF

j_gene: TRBJ1-4
d_gene: TRBD1
abundance: -
v_gene: TRBV5-1
CDR3nt: TGCGCCAGCAGCTTGGGGGACAGCCCGATAGAAAAACTGTTTTTT
CDR3aa: CASSLGDSPIEKLFF

j_gene: TRBJ2-2
d_gene: TRBD2
abundance: -
v_gene: TRBV5-5
CDR3nt: TGTGCCAGCAGCTTACTAGCGGCCCTTACCGGGGAGCTGTTTTTT
CDR3aa: CASSLLAALTGELFF

j_gene: TRBJ2-2
d_gene: TRBD1
abundance: -
v_gene: TRBV19
CDR3nt: TGTGCCAGTAGTATGCCGGGACAGACTACCGGGGAGCTGTTTTTT
CDR3aa: CASSMPGQTTGELFF

j_gene: TRBJ2-1
d_gene: -
abundance: -
v_gene: TRBV25-1
CDR3nt: TGTGCCAGCAGTGAATTCGGGGTGACCTACAATGAGCAGTTCTTC
CDR3aa: CASSEFGVTYNEQFF

j_gene: TRBJ2-1
d_gene: -
abundance: -
v_gene: TRBV12-5
CDR3nt: TGTGCTAGTGGTTTGTCGCCGAGGGCCGGCCTTAGTAATGAGCAGTTCTTC
CDR3aa: CASGLSPRAGLSNEQFF

j_gene: TRBJ2-7
d_gene: TRBD1
abundance: -
v_gene: TRBV14
CDR3nt: TGTGCCAGCAGCCAAGTGACAGGGGCCCACGAGCAGTACTTC
CDR3aa: CASSQVTGAHEQYF

j_gene: TRBJ2-1
d_gene: TRBD2
abundance: -
v_gene: TRBV7-9
CDR3nt: TGTGCCAGCAGCTTCCGGACTAGCCGTACCTACAATGAGCAGTTCTTC
CDR3aa: CASSFRTSRTYNEQFF

j_gene: TRBJ2-7
d_gene: TRBD2
abundance: -
v_gene: TRBV5-4
CDR3nt: TGTGCCAGCAGAACACTCGGGGCTAGCGGGGCGGTCTACGAGCAGTACTTC
CDR3aa: CASRTLGASGAVYEQYF

j_gene: TRBJ2-7
d_gene: -
abundance: -
v_gene: TRBV18
CDR3nt: TGTGCCAGCTCACCACAACAGCGACAGACGTCGTACGAGCAGTACTTC
CDR3aa: CASSPQQRQTSYEQYF

j_gene: TRBJ1-2
d_gene: -
abundance: -
v_gene: TRBV21-1
CDR3nt: TGTGCCAGCAGCACACGGAGGGGGAGGGACTATGGCTACACCTTC
CDR3aa: CASSTRRGRDYGYTF

j_gene: TRBJ2-5
d_gene: -
abundance: -
v_gene: TRBV10-3
CDR3nt: TGTGCCATCAGTGAGTCCGACAGGAGACAAGAGACCCAGTACTTC
CDR3aa: CAISESDRRQETQYF

j_gene: TRBJ1-2
d_gene: TRBD1
abundance: -
v_gene: TRBV2
CDR3nt: TGTGCCAGGGCCTTCGGAGGGGGCTCCTATGGCTACACCTTC
CDR3aa: CARAFGGGSYGYTF

j_gene: TRBJ2-1
d_gene: -
abundance: -
v_gene: TRBV11-3
CDR3nt: TGTGCCAGCAGCTTAGTCGGGGGGCCTAGGGAGCAGTTCTTC
CDR3aa: CASSLVGGPREQFF

j_gene: TRBJ1-1
d_gene: TRBD1
abundance: -
v_gene: TRBV27
CDR3nt: TGTGCCAGCAGTTTAAAGACAGGGGGTCTGTTGAACACTGAAGCTTTCTTT
CDR3aa: CASSLKTGGLLNTEAFF

j_gene: TRBJ1-2
d_gene: -
abundance: -
v_gene: TRBV5-1
CDR3nt: TGCGCCAGCAGCTTGGACGGGAACGGCTACACCTTC
CDR3aa: CASSLDGNGYTF

j_gene: TRBJ2-1
d_gene: TRBD2
abundance: once
v_gene: TRBV7-8
CDR3nt: TGTGCCAGCAGCCCTAGGACTAGCGGAATGTGGCCGTACAATGAGCAGTTCTTC
CDR3aa: CASSPRTSGMWPYNEQFF

j_gene: TRBJ2-7
d_gene: TRBD2
abundance: once
v_gene: TRBV28
CDR3nt: TGTGCCAGCAGCCCTCTGGTGGGGGGGGGCTACGAGCAGTACTTC
CDR3aa: CASSPLVGGGYEQYF

j_gene: TRBJ1-1
d_gene: -
abundance: -
v_gene: TRBV28
CDR3nt: TGTGCCAGCAGTTTAAAGAGGAACACTGAAGCTTTCTTT
CDR3aa: CASSLKRNTEAFF

j_gene: TRBJ2-7
d_gene: TRBD1
abundance: -
v_gene: TRBV10-2
CDR3nt: TGCGCCAGCATGGGACAGTCCTACGAGCAGTACTTC
CDR3aa: CASMGQSYEQYF

j_gene: TRBJ1-3
d_gene: -
abundance: -
v_gene: TRBV11-2
CDR3nt: TGTGCCAGCAGCAGCTTACACGGGAACACCATATATTTT
CDR3aa: CASSSLHGNTIYF

j_gene: TRBJ1-5
d_gene: -
abundance: -
v_gene: TRBV12-2
CDR3nt: TGTGCAAGTCGCTTAGAGGGGATAAGGAAGCCCCAGCATTTT
CDR3aa: CASRLEGIRKPQHF

j_gene: TRBJ2-7
d_gene: -
abundance: -
v_gene: TRBV5-8
CDR3nt: TGTGCCAGCAGCTTAAGTGTCACGGTTTTATACGAGCAGTACTTC
CDR3aa: CASSLSVTVLYEQYF

j_gene: TRBJ1-6
d_gene: TRBD1
abundance: -
v_gene: TRBV6-5
CDR3nt: TGTGCCACTACGACAGGGGACCATTATAATTCACCCCTCCACTTT
CDR3aa: CATTTGDHYNSPLHF

j_gene: TRBJ2-1
d_gene: -
abundance: -
v_gene: TRBV2
CDR3nt: TGTGCAAACAGATTTGGGCCTAATGAGCAGTTCTTC
CDR3aa: CANRFGPNEQFF

j_gene: TRBJ1-4
d_gene: -
abundance: -
v_gene: TRBV6-6
CDR3nt: TGTGCCAGCAGTGCTACAACTAATGAAAAACTGTTTTTT
CDR3aa: CASSATTNEKLFF

j_gene: TRBJ2-7
d_gene: -
abundance: -
v_gene: TRBV5-4
CDR3nt: TGTGCCAGCAGCTTTTCAGGAACTTCCTACGAGCAGTACTTC
CDR3aa: CASSFSGTSYEQYF

j_gene: TRBJ1-3
d_gene: TRBD1
abundance: -
v_gene: TRBV18
CDR3nt: TGTGCCAGCTCATCTTTTAACAGGGGGACTGGAAACACCATATATTTT
CDR3aa: CASSSFNRGTGNTIYF

j_gene: TRBJ2-3
d_gene: -
abundance: -
v_gene: TRBV2
CDR3nt: TGTGCCAGCAGTGATGGAGGGTCTGGGCACACAGATACGCAGTATTTT
CDR3aa: CASSDGGSGHTDTQYF

j_gene: TRBJ2-7
d_gene: TRBD2
abundance: -
v_gene: TRBV28
CDR3nt: TGTGCCAGCAGTTGGCTGGCCCTAGCGGGAGCCGGCTACGAGCAGTACTTC
CDR3aa: CASSWLALAGAGYEQYF

j_gene: TRBJ1-3
d_gene: -
abundance: -
v_gene: TRBV5-6
CDR3nt: TGTGCCAGCAGTTTTCAGGGGTCTTCTGGAAACACCATATATTTT
CDR3aa: CASSFQGSSGNTIYF

j_gene: TRBJ1-2
d_gene: -
abundance: -
v_gene: TRBV18
CDR3nt: TGTGCCAGCTCACCAGACAGTCCTAACTATGGCTACACCTTC
CDR3aa: CASSPDSPNYGYTF

j_gene: TRBJ2-4
d_gene: TRBD2
abundance: -
v_gene: TRBV6-1
CDR3nt: TGTGCCAGCAGTGTTTCAGCGGGGGGACTAGCCAAAAACATTCAGTACTTC
CDR3aa: CASSVSAGGLAKNIQYF

j_gene: TRBJ1-5
d_gene: -
abundance: -
v_gene: TRBV28
CDR3nt: TGTGCCAGCAGTTTAACGGGATCCAATCAGCCCCAGCATTTT
CDR3aa: CASSLTGSNQPQHF

j_gene: TRBJ2-5
d_gene: TRBD2
abundance: -
v_gene: TRBV7-8
CDR3nt: TGTGCCAGCAGCTCTTTAGCGGGGGGCCCTCAAGAGACCCAGTACTTC
CDR3aa: CASSSLAGGPQETQYF

j_gene: TRBJ1-5
d_gene: TRBD1
abundance: -
v_gene: TRBV6-5
CDR3nt: TGTGCCAGCAGTTACTCGGGGACAGGGCTGGGTCAGCCCCAGCATTTT
CDR3aa: CASSYSGTGLGQPQHF

j_gene: TRBJ2-1
d_gene: -
abundance: -
v_gene: TRBV7-9
CDR3nt: TGTGCCAGCAGCCCCCCGACCGGACAGCAGAACTACAATGAGCAGTTCTTC
CDR3aa: CASSPPTGQQNYNEQFF

j_gene: TRBJ2-5
d_gene: -
abundance: -
v_gene: TRBV11-3
CDR3nt: TGTGCCAGCAGCCCACAACCGGGACTCCGGACGGAGACCCAGTACTTC
CDR3aa: CASSPQPGLRTETQYF

j_gene: TRBJ2-5
d_gene: TRBD2
abundance: once
v_gene: TRBV5-1
CDR3nt: TGCGCCAGCAGCTTGGGCTTTGGTAGCGGGGACCAAGAGACCCAGTACTTC
CDR3aa: CASSLGFGSGDQETQYF

j_gene: TRBJ2-7
d_gene: TRBD1
abundance: once
v_gene: TRBV28
CDR3nt: TGTGCCAGCAGTTCCCCTGGTGCAGGGGGCCGGTCGGGGGAGCAGTACTTC
CDR3aa: CASSSPGAGGRSGEQYF

j_gene: TRBJ1-1
d_gene: -
abundance: -
v_gene: TRBV5-1
CDR3nt: TGCGCCAGCAGCTTGGGTGACAGATTCCTACTGAACACTGAAGCTTTCTTT
CDR3aa: CASSLGDRFLLNTEAFF

j_gene: TRBJ2-5
d_gene: -
abundance: -
v_gene: TRBV7-3
CDR3nt: TGTGCCAGCAGCTTATTTACAGAAGAGACCCAGTACTTC
CDR3aa: CASSLFTEETQYF

j_gene: TRBJ1-2
d_gene: -
abundance: -
v_gene: TRBV2
CDR3nt: TGTGCCAGCAGAGGGGACATAGCTAACTATGGCTACACCTTC
CDR3aa: CASRGDIANYGYTF

j_gene: TRBJ2-7
d_gene: TRBD2
abundance: -
v_gene: TRBV6-1
CDR3nt: TGTGCCAGCAGTGTCCGGGGGGGGAGCTCCTACGAGCAGTACTTC
CDR3aa: CASSVRGGSSYEQYF

j_gene: TRBJ2-2
d_gene: -
abundance: -
v_gene: TRBV5-1
CDR3nt: TGCGCCAGCAGCGTCCAGGGGAACACCGGGGAGCTGTTTTTT
CDR3aa: CASSVQGNTGELFF

j_gene: TRBJ1-3
d_gene: -
abundance: -
v_gene: TRBV5-1
CDR3nt: TGCGCCAGCCGACCAGGGGATTCTGGAAACACCATATATTTT
CDR3aa: CASRPGDSGNTIYF

j_gene: TRBJ2-3
d_gene: TRBD2
abundance: -
v_gene: TRBV19
CDR3nt: TGTGCCAGTAGTAGGGCTCTAGCGGCGGATACGCAGTATTTT
CDR3aa: CASSRALAADTQYF

j_gene: TRBJ1-4
d_gene: TRBD1
abundance: -
v_gene: TRBV4-1
CDR3nt: TGCGCCAGCAGCCGAACCGGGACAGGGGCTGAAAAACTGTTTTTT
CDR3aa: CASSRTGTGAEKLFF